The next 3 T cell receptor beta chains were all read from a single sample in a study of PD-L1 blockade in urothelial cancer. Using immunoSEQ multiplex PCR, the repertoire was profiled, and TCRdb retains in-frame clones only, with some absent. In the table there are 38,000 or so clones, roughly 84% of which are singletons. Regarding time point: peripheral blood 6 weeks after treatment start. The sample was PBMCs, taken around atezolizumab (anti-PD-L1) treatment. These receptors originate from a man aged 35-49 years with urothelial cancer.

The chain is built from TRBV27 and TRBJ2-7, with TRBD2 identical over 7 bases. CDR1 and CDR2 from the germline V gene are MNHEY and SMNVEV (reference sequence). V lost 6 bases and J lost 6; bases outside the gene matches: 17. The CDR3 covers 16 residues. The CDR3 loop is CASSPRPGGRGLEQYF. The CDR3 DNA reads TGTGCCAGCAGCCCTCGCCCTGGGGGGAGGGGCCTCGAGCAGTACTTC.

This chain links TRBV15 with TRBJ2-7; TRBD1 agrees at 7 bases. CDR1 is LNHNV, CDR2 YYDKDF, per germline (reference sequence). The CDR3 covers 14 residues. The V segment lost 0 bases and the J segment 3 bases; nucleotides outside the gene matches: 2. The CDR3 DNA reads TGTGCCACCAGCAGAGATAACAGGGGCTACGAGCAGTACTTC. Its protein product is CATSRDNRGYEQYF.

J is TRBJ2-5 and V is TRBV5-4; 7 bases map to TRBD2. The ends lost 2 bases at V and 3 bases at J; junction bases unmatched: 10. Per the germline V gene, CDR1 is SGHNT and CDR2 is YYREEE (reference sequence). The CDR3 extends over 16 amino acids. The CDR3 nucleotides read TGTGCCAGCAGCTTCGAGCGGGATCTAACGGAAGAGACCCAGTACTTC. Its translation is CASSFERDLTEETQYF.